The sequence of this TCR beta chain was determined in a study of T cells in localized non-small cell lung cancer. Study-level results: In adjacent lung appeared a median about 58 of the top 100 tumor clones. Among the tissues sampled, uninvolved adjacent lung had the highest T cell clonality, above tumor.

With respect to this clone: The antigen is not known.

Sequenced by immunoSEQ multiplex PCR; TCRdb stores in-frame clones only, minus some. This sample has 20,000 to 30,000 clones, with around nine tenths found just once. V lost 8 bases, J lost 3 bases, and 11 bases lay in between. The CDR3 has 12 amino acids. Germline CDR1 reads GTSNPN; CDR2 reads SVGIG (reference sequence). The sequenced sample was peripheral blood, obtained before any cancer treatment. The sequence was collected from a female donor over 55 with stage I lung adenocarcinoma. The rearrangement links TRBV30 to TRBJ2-1, with D perhaps matching TRBD1 or TRBD2 (5 bases each). In DNA, the CDR3 is TGTGCCCACGTGAGGGGCTACAATGAGCAGTTCTTC. This sequence encodes CAHVRGYNEQFF.